The following is a TCR beta chain sequence with its context. Its matching antigen is unknown. These data are taken from a study of early T cells in non-severe SARS-CoV-2 infection. Study-level information: RNA in bulk from unsorted whole blood was sequenced, and chains were unpaired. Study-level points and caveats: A preference for anti-spike CD8 responses marked VDJdb matching, which missed private and CD4 specificities.

Unique molecular identifiers were attached to individual cDNA molecules. TCRdb analysed the 5' RACE reads with MiXCR anew, one entry per CDR3 protein. Here the sample spans about 70,000 distinct CDR3 sequences, about 5% being singletons. This CDR3 is 18 amino acids long. Germline V gene sequence: CDR1 MDHEN, CDR2 SYDVKM. The ends lost 3 bases at V and 0 bases at J; junction bases unmatched: 11. The rearrangement uses TRBV28 and TRBJ1-3; TRBD1 matches 7 bases. The receptor's source is an adult who was a healthcare worker with PCR-confirmed SARS-CoV-2 infection or an uninfected control (not recorded which). Specimen: whole blood, collected at baseline. The CDR3 here is CASSFPLTGANSGNTIYF. In nucleotides, the CDR3 is TGTGCCAGCAGTTTTCCTCTAACAGGGGCTAACTCTGGAAACACCATATATTTT.